Listed here are 5 T cell receptor beta chains from one sample, sequenced in a study of blood T cell repertoires in COVID-19. Method: immunoSEQ multiplex PCR; TCRdb's copy keeps in-frame clones and lacks some. The table shows some 38,000 clones, with 78% occurring only once. Sequencing was carried out using peripheral blood. The receptors derive from an older man with acute or convalescent COVID-19.

The gene calls are TRBV10-3 and TRBJ2-2, with 11 bases lining up with TRBD2. J gave up 6 bases and V 0 bases, and 3 bases lay outside the gene matches. This CDR3 spans 16 amino acids. Germline values: CDR1 ENHRY, CDR2 SYGVKD. CDR3 loop: CAISESPSGGPGELFF. In DNA, the CDR3 is TGTGCCATCAGTGAGTCTCCTAGCGGGGGGCCCGGGGAGCTGTTTTTT.

The V and J genes are TRBV5-4 and TRBJ1-2; 9 bases match TRBD1. The V and J ends lost 3 bases and 4 bases, in that order; junction bases with no gene match: 1. The CDR3 loop spans 13 amino acids. The germline gives CDR1 SGHNT, CDR2 YYREEE (reference sequence). CDR3 bases: TGTGCCAGCAGCTCGACAGGGGGCTATGGCTACACCTTC. Protein: CASSSTGGYGYTF.

This clone was found a few times. The gene calls are TRBV9 and TRBJ2-4; 8 bases align to TRBD2. Trimming at V came to 4 bases and at J to 7 bases, leaving 7 bases not matched to a gene. The germline V gene has CDR1 SGDLS and CDR2 YYNGEE. This CDR3 contains 14 residues. The CDR3 region has the DNA TGTGCCAGCAGCCCCGGGACTAGTATTAACATTCAGTACTTC. Its protein is CASSPGTSINIQYF.

V is TRBV11-3 and J is TRBJ2-7; TRBD1 aligns across 8 bases. J gave up 1 base and V 5 bases, and 4 bases lay outside the gene matches. The CDR3 is 14 amino acids. CDR1 and CDR2 from the germline V gene are SGHNT and YENEEA. CDR3 bases: TGTGCCAGCAGCAAGGGACAGGCTTCCTACGAGCAGTACTTC. It encodes CASSKGQASYEQYF.

V gene TRBV19 combines with J gene TRBJ1-5; D may be TRBD1 (6 bases). CDR3 length equals 16 residues. Germline CDR1 and CDR2: LNHDA and SQIVND (reference sequence). The V end was cut by 5 bases, the J end by 2 bases, with 16 bases between. The CDR3 is CASSRTATYRNQPQHF. DNA for the CDR3: TGTGCCAGTAGTCGGACAGCAACCTACCGCAATCAGCCCCAGCATTTT.